Below are 23 T cell receptor delta chains sequenced from a single sample in a study of Vδ1+ human thymocytes. Study-level results: Thymic TRG and TRD repertoires appeared highly polyclonal, with Gaussian CDR3 length distributions.

RNA was extracted from the cells and then reverse transcribed. Multiplex PCR used pooled V-gene forward primers and a constant-region reverse primer to amplify CDR3s. TCRdb re-identified clones in the multiplex PCR reads via CATT. The profile covers around 56,000 delta-chain clones, with around 16% appearing a single time and over 0.35% taken by the ten largest. These receptors lack a known antigen. The sequenced sample was Vdelta1+ gamma-delta thymocytes from the thymus. Subset described: FACS-sorted CD3+ TCRalphabeta- TCRVdelta1+ TCRVdelta2- thymocytes. The receptors shown here come from a girl under two years old who had congenital heart surgery.

This chain uses TRDV1 with TRDJ1, with TRDD3 identical over 11 bases. J was trimmed by 6 bases and V by 1 base; bases with no gene match: 34. The CDR3 length is 25 residues. CDR1 is TSWWSYY, CDR2 QGS, per germline. The CDR3 here is CALGEPSSYPGLGDTLLTPCNKLIF. The CDR3 nucleotides read TGTGCTCTTGGGGAACCTTCATCCTACCCCGGTCTGGGGGATACCCTATTAACCCCCTGCAATAAACTCATCTTT.

The chain links TRDV1 to TRDJ1, with TRDD2 matching over 8 bases. The junction had 21 bases not matched to a gene; V was cut back by 3 bases and J by 0 bases. The CDR3 is 21 amino acids. The germline CDR1 and CDR2 sequences are TSWWSYY and QGS. In DNA form, the CDR3 reads TGTGCTCTTGGGGACAGGAACTTCCTACGAAATGGACTAACATACACCGATAAACTCATCTTT. Translated, it gives CALGDRNFLRNGLTYTDKLIF.

This clone showed up just once. This sequence joins TRDV1 and TRDJ1; 11 bases are a match to TRDD3. CDR1 and CDR2 (germline): TSWWSYY, QGS. The CDR3 is 24 residues long. V dropped 4 bases and J dropped 0; count of bases not matched to a gene: 28. Written as DNA, the CDR3 is TGTGCTCTTGGGGTCCGGTTCCTCTCTCCCCCACTGGGGGATAACCCGCGAGACACCGATAAACTCATCTTT. Protein: CALGVRFLSPPLGDNPRDTDKLIF.

The J gene is TRDJ1, the V gene TRDV1; TRDD3 agrees at 13 bases. Trimming at V came to 0 bases and at J to 0 bases, leaving 22 bases not matched to a gene. Germline CDR1 is TSWWSYY and CDR2 is QGS. The CDR3 totals 24 residues. The CDR3 loop is CALGELSENLITGGYAGYTDKLIF. CDR3 nucleotide sequence: TGTGCTCTTGGGGAACTATCCGAAAACCTAATTACTGGGGGATACGCAGGATACACCGATAAACTCATCTTT.

About this clone: The junction does not match germline at one end; this may be a read error. V usage is TRDV1 and J usage is TRDJ1; 7 positions agree with TRDD3. Germline lookup yields CDR1 TSWWSYY and CDR2 QGS. This CDR3 comprises 19 residues. The DNA for the CDR3 is TGTGCTCTTGAGGAACGGTTCGTCCTGGGGGCCCTGTACACCGATAAACTCATCTTT. Its protein product is CALEERFVLGALYTDKLIF.

This clone was seen only a few times. This chain links TRDV1 with TRDJ1, with 11 nucleotides matching TRDD3. With V trimmed by 3 bases and J by 3 bases, 6 bases remained unmatched. The CDR3 has 16 residues. Germline lookup yields CDR1 TSWWSYY and CDR2 QGS. CDR3 protein: CALGDWGIPSADKLIF. The CDR3 DNA reads TGTGCTCTTGGGGACTGGGGGATACCTAGCGCCGATAAACTCATCTTT.

In this sample, this clone turned up many times. The chain combines TRDV2 with TRDJ1, with 8 bases fitting TRDD3. The CDR3 length is 13 residues. Germline values: CDR1 GEAIGNYY, CDR2 EKD. V shed 3 bases, J shed 8 bases, and the junction held 7 bases outside the gene matches. The CDR3 loop is CACDHGYWGKLIF. Written as DNA, the CDR3 is TGTGCCTGTGACCACGGGTACTGGGGGAAACTCATCTTT.

This clone was detected a few times. V and J are TRDV1 and TRDJ2; a possible D gene is TRDD3 (7 bases). The V gene's germline CDR1 is TSWWSYY and CDR2 QGS. This CDR3 region has 19 residues. The V gene lost 2 bases and the J gene lost 5 bases, with 24 bases spanning the gap. The CDR3 sequence is CALGETSYRAPGDTAQLFF. CDR3 nucleotides: TGTGCTCTTGGGGAAACCTCCTACCGGGCCCCGGGGGATACAGCACAACTCTTCTTT.

The chain combines TRDV1 with TRDJ1, with TRDD3 as a possible D gene (6 bases). Germline-derived CDR1 and CDR2 are TSWWSYY and QGS. The CDR3 is 19 amino acids. V lost 0 bases to trimming and J lost 0 bases, with 20 bases between them. This chain's CDR3 is CALGELGIDGGPYTDKLIF. The CDR3 DNA is TGTGCTCTTGGGGAACTAGGGATCGACGGGGGACCGTACACCGATAAACTCATCTTT.

Notes on this clone: One end of the junction is discordant with germline, which a read error may explain. The V gene is TRDV1, the J gene TRDJ1, with D possibly TRDD3 on 5 matching bases. The CDR3 is 18 amino acids. Germline V gene sequence: CDR1 TSWWSYY, CDR2 QGS. The CDR3: CAVGEASSVGVLTDKLIF. CDR3 DNA: TGTGCTGTTGGGGAGGCGTCTTCTGTTGGGGTGTTAACCGATAAACTCATCTTT.

V is TRDV1 and J is TRDJ1; D possibly corresponds to TRDD3 (6 bases). This CDR3 is built from 18 residues. Per germline, CDR1 TSWWSYY and CDR2 QGS. With 2 bases removed from V and 0 bases from J, the gap between germline ends came to 19 bases. CDR3 DNA sequence: TGTGCTCTTGGGGAAGATCCTCCCGGGGGACAGCACACCGATAAACTCATCTTT. Translation gives CALGEDPPGGQHTDKLIF.

The chain joins TRDV1 to TRDJ1; unclear D gene. This CDR3 contains 16 residues. CDR1 TSWWSYY and CDR2 QGS come from the germline V gene. V lost 4 bases and J lost 7, with 22 bases in between. The CDR3 region has the DNA TGTGCTCTTGGGGGCCGGTACATGGTTGGGTTCGGTAAACTCATCTTT. Protein: CALGGRYMVGFGKLIF.

V gene TRDV1 combines with J gene TRDJ1, with 9 positions matching TRDD2. The germline CDR1 and CDR2 sequences are TSWWSYY and QGS. V gave up 1 base and J gave up 3 bases; unmatched junction bases: 27. The CDR3 runs 23 residues. CDR3: CALGEHYGGLPTLVPSYADKLIF. For the CDR3, the DNA is TGTGCTCTTGGGGAACATTACGGGGGCCTTCCTACCTTGGTACCAAGTTACGCCGATAAACTCATCTTT.

This chain uses TRDV1 with TRDJ1, with TRDD2 matching 7 bases. The germline CDR1 and CDR2 sequences are TSWWSYY and QGS. This CDR3 spans 18 amino acids. Trimming at V came to 5 bases and at J to 3 bases, leaving 18 bases not matched to a gene. CDR3 loop: CALGPFLKKGGGADKLIF. The CDR3 DNA is TGTGCTCTTGGGCCCTTCCTCAAGAAGGGAGGAGGAGCCGATAAACTCATCTTT.

This clone was seen a handful of times. The genes are TRDV1 and TRDJ1; D possibly corresponds to TRDD3 (6 bases). Per germline, CDR1 TSWWSYY and CDR2 QGS. Trimming cost V 0 bases and J 0 bases, with 17 bases left between them. The length of the CDR3 is 18 residues. The chain's CDR3 is CALGELRSGDGYTDKLIF. The DNA for the CDR3 is TGTGCTCTTGGGGAACTCAGGAGCGGGGATGGCTACACCGATAAACTCATCTTT.

The chain couples TRDV1 to TRDJ1, with 12 bases that match TRDD3. Germline CDR1 and CDR2: TSWWSYY and QGS. J lost 10 bases, V lost 4 bases, and 19 bases had no gene match. The CDR3 runs 18 residues. For the CDR3, the DNA is TGTGCTCTTGGGGTTACCCCGGTACTGGGGGATACAGTCCCCCGACTCATCTTT. It specifies CALGVTPVLGDTVPRLIF.

This clone was observed a few times. V usage is TRDV1 and J usage is TRDJ1; TRDD3 matches 13 bases. The germline CDR1 and CDR2 sequences are TSWWSYY and QGS. The CDR3 covers 19 residues. The ends lost 1 base at V and 2 bases at J; junction bases unmatched: 10. For the CDR3, the DNA is TGTGCTCTTGGGGAACGAGTACCCGTACTGGGGGATACGACCGATAAACTCATCTTT. Protein: CALGERVPVLGDTTDKLIF.

The chain joins TRDV1 to TRDJ1, with D perhaps given as TRDD2 or TRDD3 (9 bases each). From germline, CDR1 is TSWWSYY and CDR2 QGS. The CDR3 length is 22 residues. V was cut by 4 bases and J by 4 bases, with 37 bases left in between. The DNA for the CDR3 is TGTGCTCTTGGGGCCCGAGGGATCCTTCCTACGGTTCCTGGGGGATTCTACGATAAACTCATCTTT. This codes for CALGARGILPTVPGGFYDKLIF.

The V call is TRAV29/DV5, the J call TRDJ1, with D possibly being TRDD3 (6 bases). This CDR3 contains 18 residues. CDR1 and CDR2 from the germline V gene are NSMFDY and ISSIKDK. Trimming removed 3 bases from V and 0 bases from J, with 24 bases in between. The chain's CDR3 is CAANEGAWGCPYTDKLIF. The CDR3 bases are TGTGCAGCAAACGAGGGTGCTTGGGGATGCCCGTACACCGATAAACTCATCTTT. Looking up the rest from reference TRAV29/DV5 and TRDJ1 gives the full variable domain: DQQVKQNSPSLSVQEGRISILNCDYTNSMFDYFLWYKKYPAEGPTFLISISSIKDKNEDGRFTVFLNKSAKHLSLHIVPSQPGDSAVYFCAANEGAWGCPYTDKLIFGKGTRVTVEP.

A single count supports this clone. The chain carries TRDV1 and TRDJ1, with TRDD2 as a possible D gene (5 bases). Germline V gene data show CDR1 as TSWWSYY and CDR2 as QGS. Trimming shortened V by 0 bases and J by 3 bases, and 26 bases separated the two germline ends. This CDR3 has 20 amino acids. The CDR3 sequence is CALGELKRPTEGQTPDKLIF. CDR3 coding DNA: TGTGCTCTTGGGGAACTAAAGCGACCTACCGAAGGCCAGACCCCCGATAAACTCATCTTT.

V is TRDV2 and J is TRDJ1; the match to TRDD3 covers 10 bases. V was clipped by 5 bases and J by 0 bases; unmatched bases: 23. The CDR3 length is 21 residues. Germline V gene lookup returns CDR1 GEAIGNYY and CDR2 EKD. In DNA, the CDR3 is TGTGCCTGTGCGGGTATGGTGAAGTTCAGTACTGGGGGATCAAACACCGATAAACTCATCTTT. Its protein is CACAGMVKFSTGGSNTDKLIF.

The chain carries TRDV1 and TRDJ1; the D gene is possibly TRDD3 (5 bases). Looked up from germline, CDR1 is TSWWSYY and CDR2 is QGS. Deletions cut 0 bases from V and 4 bases from J, with 15 bases between. The CDR3 contains 16 residues. The CDR3 nucleotides read TGTGCTCTTGGGGAACTCGAGGTGGGATCTATCGATAAACTCATCTTT. Its protein is CALGELEVGSIDKLIF.

The chain employs TRDV1 and TRDJ1; no clear D gene. Germline CDR1 reads TSWWSYY; CDR2 reads QGS. This CDR3 is 15 amino acids long. V dropped 4 bases and J dropped 6 bases, with 18 bases sitting between them. CDR3 sequence: CALGGTRVRLNKLIF. The CDR3 bases are TGTGCTCTTGGGGGAACTCGTGTGAGGCTGAATAAACTCATCTTT.